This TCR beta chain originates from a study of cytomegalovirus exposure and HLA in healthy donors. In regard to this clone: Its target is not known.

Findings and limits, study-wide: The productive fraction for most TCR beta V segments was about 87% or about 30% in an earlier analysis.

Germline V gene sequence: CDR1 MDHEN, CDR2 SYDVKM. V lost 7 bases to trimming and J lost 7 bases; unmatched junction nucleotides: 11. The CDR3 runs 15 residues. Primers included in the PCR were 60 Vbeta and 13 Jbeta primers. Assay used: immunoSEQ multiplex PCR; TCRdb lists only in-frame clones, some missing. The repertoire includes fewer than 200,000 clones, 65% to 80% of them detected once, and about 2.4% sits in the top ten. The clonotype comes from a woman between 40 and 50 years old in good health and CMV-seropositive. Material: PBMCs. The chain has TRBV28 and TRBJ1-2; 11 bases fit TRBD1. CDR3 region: CASTGLWGQGVGYTF. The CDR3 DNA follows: TGTGCCAGCACCGGCCTCTGGGGACAGGGGGTTGGCTACACCTTC.